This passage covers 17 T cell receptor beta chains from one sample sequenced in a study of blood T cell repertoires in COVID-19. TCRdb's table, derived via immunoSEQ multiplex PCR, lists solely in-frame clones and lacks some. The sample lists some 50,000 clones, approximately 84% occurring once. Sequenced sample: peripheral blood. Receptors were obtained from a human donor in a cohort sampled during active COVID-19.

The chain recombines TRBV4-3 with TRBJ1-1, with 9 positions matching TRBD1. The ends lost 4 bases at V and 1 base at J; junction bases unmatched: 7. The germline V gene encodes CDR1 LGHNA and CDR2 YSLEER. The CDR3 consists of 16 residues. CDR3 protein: CASSPGQGKRNTEAFF. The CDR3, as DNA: TGCGCCAGCAGCCCTGGACAGGGGAAACGGAACACTGAAGCTTTCTTT.

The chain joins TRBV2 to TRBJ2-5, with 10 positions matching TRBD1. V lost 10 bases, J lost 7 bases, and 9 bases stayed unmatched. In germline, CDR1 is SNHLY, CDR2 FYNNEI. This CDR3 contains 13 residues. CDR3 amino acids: CAIGTGETGTQYF. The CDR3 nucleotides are TGTGCCATAGGGACAGGGGAGACAGGGACCCAGTACTTC.

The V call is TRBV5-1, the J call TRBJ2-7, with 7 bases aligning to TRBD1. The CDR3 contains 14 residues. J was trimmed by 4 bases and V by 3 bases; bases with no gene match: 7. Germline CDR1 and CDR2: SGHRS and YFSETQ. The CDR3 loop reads CASSYSRDSYEQYF. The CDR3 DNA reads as TGCGCCAGCAGCTATAGCCGGGACAGTTACGAGCAGTACTTC.

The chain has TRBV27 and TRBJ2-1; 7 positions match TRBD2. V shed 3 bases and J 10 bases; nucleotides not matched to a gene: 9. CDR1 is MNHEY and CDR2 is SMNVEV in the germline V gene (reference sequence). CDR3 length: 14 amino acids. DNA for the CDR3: TGTGCCAGCAGTTTGCAAGGGAGGGCCCGGGAGCAGTTCTTC. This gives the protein CASSLQGRAREQFF.

The CDR3 sequence is CASSLASWETQYF. CDR3 in DNA: TGTGCCAGCAGCTTAGCTAGTTGGGAGACCCAGTACTTC. The chain recombines TRBV7-8 with TRBJ2-5; no clear D. The germline V gene encodes CDR1 SGHVS and CDR2 FQNEAQ. The V and J ends lost 0 bases and 5 bases respectively, with 7 bases between them. The CDR3 has 13 amino acids.

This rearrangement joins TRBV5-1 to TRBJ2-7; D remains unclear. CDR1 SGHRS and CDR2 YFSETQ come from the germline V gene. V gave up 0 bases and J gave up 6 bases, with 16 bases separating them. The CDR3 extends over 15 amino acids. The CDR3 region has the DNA TGCGCCAGCAGCTTGGATGGTACCCTTAGTGTCGAGCAGTACTTC. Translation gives CASSLDGTLSVEQYF.

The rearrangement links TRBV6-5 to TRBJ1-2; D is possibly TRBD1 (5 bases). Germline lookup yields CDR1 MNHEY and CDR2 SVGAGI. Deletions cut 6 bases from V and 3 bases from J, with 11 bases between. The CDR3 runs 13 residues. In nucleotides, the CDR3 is TGTGCCAGCAGGAACAGGCCGGACTATGGCTACACCTTC. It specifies CASRNRPDYGYTF.

The CDR3 reads CAISDISEAFF. For the CDR3, the DNA is TGTGCCATCAGTGACATTAGTGAAGCTTTCTTT. The gene calls are TRBV10-3 and TRBJ1-1; D is unresolved. The CDR3 is 11 amino acids. The germline V gene encodes CDR1 ENHRY and CDR2 SYGVKD. V was cut by 3 bases and J by 7 bases, with 6 bases left in between.

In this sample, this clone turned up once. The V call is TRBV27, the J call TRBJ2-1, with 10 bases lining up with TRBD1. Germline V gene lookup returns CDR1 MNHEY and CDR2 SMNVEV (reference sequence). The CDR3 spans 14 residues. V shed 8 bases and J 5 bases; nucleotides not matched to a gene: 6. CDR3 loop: CASGDRGPNNEQFF. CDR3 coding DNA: TGTGCCAGCGGGGACAGGGGTCCCAACAATGAGCAGTTCTTC.

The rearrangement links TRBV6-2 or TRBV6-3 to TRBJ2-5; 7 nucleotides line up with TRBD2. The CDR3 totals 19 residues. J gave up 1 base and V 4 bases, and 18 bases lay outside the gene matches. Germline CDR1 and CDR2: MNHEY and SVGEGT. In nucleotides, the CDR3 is TGTGCCAGCAGTTGGCCCCGGCCATCTCGGCGGGGGACCCAAGAGACCCAGTACTTC. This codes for CASSWPRPSRRGTQETQYF.

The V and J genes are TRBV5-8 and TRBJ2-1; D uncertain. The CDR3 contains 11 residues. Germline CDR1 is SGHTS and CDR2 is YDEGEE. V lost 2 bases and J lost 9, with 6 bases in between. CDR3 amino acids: CASSFSREQFF. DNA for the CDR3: TGTGCCAGCAGCTTTTCCCGTGAGCAGTTCTTC.

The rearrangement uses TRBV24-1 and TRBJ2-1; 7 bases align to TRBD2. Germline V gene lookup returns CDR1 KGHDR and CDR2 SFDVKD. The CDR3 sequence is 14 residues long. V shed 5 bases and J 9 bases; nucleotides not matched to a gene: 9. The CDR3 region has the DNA TGTGCCACCAGTGCAGCGGGACGAGGGAGTGAGCAGTTCTTC. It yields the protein CATSAAGRGSEQFF.

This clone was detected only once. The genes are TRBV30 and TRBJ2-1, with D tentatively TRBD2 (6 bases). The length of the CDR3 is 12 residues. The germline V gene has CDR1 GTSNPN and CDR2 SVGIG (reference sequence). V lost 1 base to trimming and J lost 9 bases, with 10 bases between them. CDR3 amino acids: CAWSGGLGEQFF. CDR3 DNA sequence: TGTGCCTGGAGTGGGGGACTCGGTGAGCAGTTCTTC.

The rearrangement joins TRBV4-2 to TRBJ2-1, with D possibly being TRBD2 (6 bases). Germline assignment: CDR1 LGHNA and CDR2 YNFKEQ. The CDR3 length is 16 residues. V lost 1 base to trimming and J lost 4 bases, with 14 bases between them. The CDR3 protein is CASSQAGVLTYNEQFF. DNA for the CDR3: TGTGCCAGCAGCCAAGCGGGAGTTCTTACATACAATGAGCAGTTCTTC.

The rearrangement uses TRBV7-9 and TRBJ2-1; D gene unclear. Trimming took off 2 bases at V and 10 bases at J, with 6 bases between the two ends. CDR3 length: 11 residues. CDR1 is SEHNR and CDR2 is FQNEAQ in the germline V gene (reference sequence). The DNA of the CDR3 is TGTGCCAGCAGCTTATCCCGGGAGCAGTTCTTC. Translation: CASSLSREQFF.

The CDR3 sequence: CASSLSGNYEQYF. CDR3 nucleotides: TGTGCCAGTAGCCTATCCGGGAACTACGAGCAGTACTTC. The rearrangement joins TRBV19 to TRBJ2-7; weak D call: TRBD2 (5 bases). CDR3 size: 13 residues. V lost 6 bases, J lost 3 bases, and 12 bases lay in between. Per germline, CDR1 LNHDA and CDR2 SQIVND (reference sequence).

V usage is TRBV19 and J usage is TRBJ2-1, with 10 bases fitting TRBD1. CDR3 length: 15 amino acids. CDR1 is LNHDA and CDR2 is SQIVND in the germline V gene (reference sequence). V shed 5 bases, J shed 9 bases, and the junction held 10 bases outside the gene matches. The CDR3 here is CASSAQGWDRGEQFF. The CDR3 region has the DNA TGTGCCAGTAGTGCACAGGGGTGGGACAGGGGTGAGCAGTTCTTC.